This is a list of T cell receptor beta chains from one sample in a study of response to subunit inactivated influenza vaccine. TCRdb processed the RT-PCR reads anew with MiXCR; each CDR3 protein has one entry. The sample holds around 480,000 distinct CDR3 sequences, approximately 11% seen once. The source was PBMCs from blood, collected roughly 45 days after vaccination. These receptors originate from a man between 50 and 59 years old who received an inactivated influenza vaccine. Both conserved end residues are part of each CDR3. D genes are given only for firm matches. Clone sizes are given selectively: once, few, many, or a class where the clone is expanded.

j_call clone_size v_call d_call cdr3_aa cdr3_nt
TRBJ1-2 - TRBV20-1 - CSARVAANYGYTF TGCAGTGCTAGAGTCGCCGCTAACTATGGCTACACCTTC
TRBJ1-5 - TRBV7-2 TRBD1 CASSADRGRNQPQHF TGTGCCAGCAGCGCAGACAGGGGGCGCAATCAGCCCCAGCATTTT
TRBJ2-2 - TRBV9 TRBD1 CASRGDRENTGELFF TGTGCCAGCAGGGGGGACAGGGAGAACACCGGGGAGCTGTTTTTT
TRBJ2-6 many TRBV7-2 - CASSFEASVANVLTF TGTGCCAGCAGCTTTGAGGCCTCTGTGGCCAACGTCCTGACTTTC
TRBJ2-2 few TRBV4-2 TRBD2 CASSQDSSGTRKNTGELFF TGTGCCAGCAGCCAAGATAGCTCCGGGACTAGAAAGAACACCGGGGAGCTGTTTTTT
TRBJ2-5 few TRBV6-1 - CASSPGLNKETQYF TGTGCCAGCAGTCCGGGACTGAATAAAGAGACCCAGTACTTC
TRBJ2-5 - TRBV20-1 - CGTRGHETQYF TGCGGGACGAGGGGCCACGAGACCCAGTACTTC
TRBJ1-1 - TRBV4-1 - CASSQASRREVNTEAFF TGCGCCAGCAGCCAAGCCTCCCGCAGGGAGGTAAACACTGAAGCTTTCTTT
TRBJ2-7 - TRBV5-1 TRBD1 CASSSLERQGYEQYF TGCGCCAGCAGCTCGTTAGAGCGACAGGGCTACGAGCAGTACTTC
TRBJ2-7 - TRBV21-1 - CASSNLPGSGRPHKKTEQYF TGTGCCAGCAGCAACTTACCGGGGAGCGGGAGACCCCACAAAAAGACCGAGCAGTACTTC
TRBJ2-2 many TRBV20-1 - CSAPWGQFANTGELFF TGCAGTGCCCCGTGGGGGCAGTTCGCGAACACCGGGGAGCTGTTTTTT
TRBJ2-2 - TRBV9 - CASSPDGTGELFF TGTGCCAGCAGCCCCGATGGCACCGGGGAGCTGTTTTTT
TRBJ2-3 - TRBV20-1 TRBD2 CSAPSSGRGVRDTQYF TGCAGTGCCCCGTCTAGCGGGAGGGGGGTTCGAGATACGCAGTATTTT
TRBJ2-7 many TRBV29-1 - CSVSTGRYEQYF TGCAGCGTTTCGACAGGCCGCTACGAGCAGTACTTC
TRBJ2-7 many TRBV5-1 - CASSLSSKGYEQYF TGCGCCAGCAGCTTATCTAGTAAGGGCTACGAGCAGTACTTC
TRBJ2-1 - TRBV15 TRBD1 CATSRDRTGKYEQFF TGTGCCACCAGCAGAGATCGGACAGGGAAATATGAGCAGTTCTTC
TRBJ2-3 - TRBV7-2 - CASSEPEGSTDTQYF TGTGCCAGCAGCGAACCCGAGGGGAGCACAGATACGCAGTATTTT
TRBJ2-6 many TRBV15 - CATSRTTGANVLTF TGTGCCACCAGCAGGACTACTGGGGCCAACGTCCTGACTTTC
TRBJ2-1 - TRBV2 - CASSEEQAYNEQFF TGTGCCAGCAGTGAAGAACAGGCGTACAATGAGCAGTTCTTC
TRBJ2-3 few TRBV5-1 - CASSSWGASENTQYF TGCGCCAGCAGCTCCTGGGGAGCTTCGGAGAATACGCAGTATTTT
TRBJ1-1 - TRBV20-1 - CSAVDPTPRDTEAFF TGCAGTGCTGTAGATCCTACACCGCGAGACACTGAAGCTTTCTTT
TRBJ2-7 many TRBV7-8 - CASSSRRLGPLAEQYF TGTGCCAGCAGCTCGAGGCGCTTAGGTCCCTTGGCCGAGCAGTACTTC
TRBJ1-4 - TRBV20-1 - CSARGQPVNEKLFF TGCAGTGCTAGAGGGCAGCCAGTTAATGAAAAACTGTTTTTT
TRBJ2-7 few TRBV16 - CASSQLESHAYEQYF TGTGCCAGCAGCCAATTGGAGTCACACGCCTACGAGCAGTACTTC
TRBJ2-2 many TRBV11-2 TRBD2 CASSSLAGGAGELFF TGTGCCAGCAGCTCTCTCGCGGGGGGGGCCGGGGAGCTGTTTTTT
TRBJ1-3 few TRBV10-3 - CAICPFSGNTIYF TGTGCCATCTGCCCGTTCTCTGGAAACACCATATATTTT
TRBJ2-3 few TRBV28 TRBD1 CATKTGGSTDTQYF TGTGCCACCAAGACAGGGGGAAGCACAGATACGCAGTATTTT
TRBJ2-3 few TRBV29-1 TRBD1 CSVAKGQGRPDTQYF TGCAGCGTTGCTAAGGGACAGGGCCGGCCAGATACGCAGTATTTT
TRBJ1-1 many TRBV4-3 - CASSQPGNTEAFF TGCGCCAGCAGCCAACCGGGAAACACTGAAGCTTTCTTT
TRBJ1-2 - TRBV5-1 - CASSPEVGRSGYTF TGCGCCAGCAGTCCGGAGGTCGGCCGATCGGGCTACACCTTC
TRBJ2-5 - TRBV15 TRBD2 CATSTISGGSDQYF TGTGCCACCAGCACCATTAGCGGGGGATCGGACCAGTACTTC
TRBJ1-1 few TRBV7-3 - CASSLYKNTEAFF TGTGCCAGCAGCTTATACAAGAACACTGAAGCTTTCTTT
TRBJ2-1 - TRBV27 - CASSGARGGNEQFF TGTGCCAGCAGCGGGGCCAGGGGGGGCAATGAGCAGTTCTTC
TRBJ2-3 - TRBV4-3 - CASSQGNGRTDTQYF TGCGCCAGCAGCCAAGGTAACGGGAGAACAGATACGCAGTATTTT
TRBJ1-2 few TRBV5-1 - CASRDLTGWNYGYTF TGCGCCAGCAGGGATCTAACAGGTTGGAACTATGGCTACACCTTC
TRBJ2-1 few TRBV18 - CASSPGGWGSNEQFF TGTGCCAGCTCACCAGGGGGCTGGGGTTCCAATGAGCAGTTCTTC
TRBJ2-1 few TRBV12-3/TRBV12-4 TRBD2 CASSARSSGMGNEQFF TGTGCCAGCAGTGCCCGGTCTAGCGGGATGGGGAATGAGCAGTTCTTC
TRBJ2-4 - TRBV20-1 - CSASTVLAKNIQYF TGCAGTGCTAGTACGGTTCTAGCCAAAAACATTCAGTACTTC
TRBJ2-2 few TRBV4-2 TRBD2 CASSQGLAGGAGELFF TGTGCCAGCAGCCAAGGACTAGCGGGGGGAGCCGGGGAGCTGTTTTTT
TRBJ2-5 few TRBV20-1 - CSASRQRSQETQYF TGCAGTGCTAGTCGCCAGCGGTCACAAGAGACCCAGTACTTC
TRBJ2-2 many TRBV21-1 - CASSKLGSGELFF TGTGCCAGCAGCAAATTGGGGTCCGGGGAGCTGTTTTTT